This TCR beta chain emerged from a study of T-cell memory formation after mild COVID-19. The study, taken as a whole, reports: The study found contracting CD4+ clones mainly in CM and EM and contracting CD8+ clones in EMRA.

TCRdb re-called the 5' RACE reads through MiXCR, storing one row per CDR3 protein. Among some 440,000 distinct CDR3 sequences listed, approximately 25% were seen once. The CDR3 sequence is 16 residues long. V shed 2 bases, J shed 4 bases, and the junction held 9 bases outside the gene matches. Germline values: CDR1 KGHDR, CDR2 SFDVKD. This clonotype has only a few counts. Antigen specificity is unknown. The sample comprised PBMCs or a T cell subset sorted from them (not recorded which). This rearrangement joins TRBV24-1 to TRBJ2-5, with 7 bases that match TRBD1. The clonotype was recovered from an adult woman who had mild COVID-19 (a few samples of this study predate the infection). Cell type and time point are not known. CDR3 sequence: CATSDSNRGGRETQYF. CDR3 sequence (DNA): TGTGCCACCAGTGATTCCAACAGGGGCGGCCGAGAGACCCAGTACTTC.